The 28 T cell receptor beta chains below come from one sample, sequenced in a study of T-cell memory formation after mild COVID-19. TCRdb analysed the 5' RACE reads with MiXCR anew, one entry per CDR3 protein. Of around 53,000 distinct CDR3 sequences listed, 12% are singletons. Sequencing input: PBMCs or a T cell subset sorted from them (not recorded which). These receptors were collected from a man aged 18 to 30 who had mild COVID-19 (a few samples of this study predate the infection). Cell type and time point are not known.

The V gene is TRBV6-2 or TRBV6-3, the J gene TRBJ2-7, with 10 bases aligning to TRBD1. The CDR3 is made up of 14 amino acids. After removal of 6 bases from V and 6 bases from J, the junction contained 8 bases not matched to a gene. Germline values: CDR1 MNHEY, CDR2 SVGEGT. The CDR3 coding sequence is TGTGCCAGCAGCACACGACAGGGGGCCATCGAGCAGTACGTC. It codes for CASSTRQGAIEQYV.

The rearrangement joins TRBV15 to TRBJ1-1; D is ambiguous. The CDR3 loop spans 13 amino acids. Germline CDR1 and CDR2: LNHNV and YYDKDF (reference sequence). V was cut by 0 bases and J by 11 bases, with 13 bases left in between. The CDR3 DNA reads TGTGCCACCAGCAGAGATGGGTTGTCGAGCGCTTTCTTT. Translating it yields CATSRDGLSSAFF.

This clonotype was counted at least ten times. This chain connects TRBV28 to TRBJ2-5; D is unresolved. CDR1 and CDR2 from the germline V gene are MDHEN and SYDVKM. The V gene lost 7 bases and the J gene lost 4 bases, with 7 bases spanning the gap. There are 11 residues in the CDR3. The CDR3 sequence: CASTLRETQYF. For the CDR3, the DNA is TGTGCCAGCACCTTGCGAGAGACCCAGTACTTC.

This clonotype has a handful of counts. The chain links TRBV19 to TRBJ2-6, with D unclear. Trimming stripped 7 bases from V and 0 bases from J, with 4 bases between. The CDR3 loop spans 13 amino acids. Germline-derived CDR1 and CDR2 are LNHDA and SQIVND (reference sequence). CDR3: CASTVSGANVLTF. The CDR3, as DNA: TGTGCCAGTACTGTCTCTGGGGCCAACGTCCTGACTTTC.

In this sample, this clonotype turned up a few times. The CDR3 loop is CASSQGRRGNTEAFF. DNA for the CDR3: TGTGCCAGCAGCCAGGGACGGCGGGGGAACACTGAAGCTTTCTTT. This chain uses TRBV7-2 with TRBJ1-1; TRBD1 is a possible D gene (5 bases). The CDR3 extends over 15 amino acids. CDR1 and CDR2 from the germline V gene are SGHTA and FQGNSA. V lost 5 bases to trimming and J lost 1 base, with 14 bases between them.

The chain is built from TRBV18 and TRBJ2-3, with D possibly being TRBD2 (7 bases). The germline gives CDR1 KGHSH, CDR2 LQKENI. Trimming pared 2 bases from V and 4 bases from J, leaving 10 bases between. The CDR3 spans 14 residues. CDR3 in DNA: TGTGCCAGCTCACCAGGGGGGGGCGCAGATACGCAGTATTTT. Translating gives CASSPGGGADTQYF.

V gene TRBV20-1 combines with J gene TRBJ1-3; no clear D. The germline V and J ends were trimmed by 3 bases and 0 bases, with 6 bases remaining between them. Germline V gene data show CDR1 as DFQATT and CDR2 as SNEGSKA (reference sequence). The CDR3 consists of 13 residues. As DNA, the CDR3 is TGCAGTGCTAGGACGGGCTCTGGAAACACCATATATTTT. Translated: CSARTGSGNTIYF.

This clonotype came up a few times. This sequence joins TRBV19 and TRBJ2-5, with D perhaps matching TRBD2 (5 bases). The CDR3 is 16 amino acids. The germline CDR1 and CDR2 sequences are LNHDA and SQIVND (reference sequence). V was shortened by 3 bases and J by 3 bases, with 17 bases between the two germline ends. This CDR3 reads CASSMGAARVKETQYF. In DNA, the CDR3 is TGTGCCAGTAGTATGGGAGCGGCGAGGGTGAAAGAGACCCAGTACTTC.

This clonotype was seen at least ten times. This sequence joins TRBV6-6 and TRBJ1-2; D is unresolved. The V gene's germline CDR1 is MNHNY and CDR2 SVGAGI (reference sequence). V was clipped by 2 bases and J by 6 bases, with 13 bases between them. The CDR3 covers 14 residues. The CDR3 DNA reads TGTGCCAGCAGTTACGTTCAGGCCCTAGATGGCTACACCTTC. Its translation is CASSYVQALDGYTF.

The genes are TRBV7-3 and TRBJ2-2; D gene unclear. Germline V gives CDR1 SGHTA, CDR2 FQGTGA. Trimming stripped 2 bases from V and 7 bases from J, with 5 bases between. The CDR3 length is 12 residues. Here the CDR3 DNA reads TGTGCCAGCAGCTTAGATCGCGGGGAGCTGTTTTTT. Its protein is CASSLDRGELFF.

This clonotype occurred a few times. The chain combines TRBV5-5 with TRBJ1-6, with no clear D. Germline CDR1 and CDR2: SGHKS and YYEKEE (reference sequence). This CDR3 comprises 15 residues. Trimming pared 2 bases from V and 10 bases from J, leaving 16 bases between. The CDR3, as DNA: TGTGCCAGCAGCTTCAGTTCCGGGGTTATGTCACCCCTCCACTTT. Its protein product is CASSFSSGVMSPLHF.

There are many counts of this clonotype. The chain has TRBV24-1 and TRBJ1-5, with 11 bases identical to TRBD1. Germline-derived CDR1 and CDR2 are KGHDR and SFDVKD. This CDR3 region has 16 residues. V lost 2 bases to trimming and J lost 7 bases; unmatched junction nucleotides: 6. CDR3 sequence reads: CATSDSDRGRGQPQHF. In DNA, the CDR3 is TGTGCCACCAGTGATTCGGACAGGGGGCGAGGACAGCCCCAGCATTTT.

The CDR3 sequence is CASSAGSYLNTEAFF. CDR3 nucleotide sequence: TGTGCCAGCAGCGCCGGGAGCTACTTGAACACTGAAGCTTTCTTT. The genes are TRBV12-3 or TRBV12-4 and TRBJ1-1; D ambiguous. Trimming removed 6 bases at V and 0 bases at J, with 14 bases between. The length of the CDR3 is 15 residues.

This clonotype was picked up a small number of times. The chain carries TRBV5-1 and TRBJ2-5; D tentatively fits TRBD1 or TRBD2 (5 bases each). Trimming removed 4 bases from V and 1 base from J, with 11 bases in between. CDR3 length: 14 amino acids. Germline assignment: CDR1 SGHRS and CDR2 YFSETQ. CDR3 sequence (DNA): TGCGCCAGCAGCGGGGGTACGAGCCAAGAGACCCAGTACTTC. Amino acid sequence: CASSGGTSQETQYF.

At least ten counts were recorded for this clonotype. V is TRBV12-3 or TRBV12-4 and J is TRBJ2-3; D possibly corresponds to TRBD1 (6 bases). CDR3 size: 16 residues. V was pared by 6 bases and J by 0 bases, with 16 bases between. CDR3 in DNA: TGTGCCAGCAGCCCCGGGACATACAGGAGCACAGATACGCAGTATTTT. Protein sequence: CASSPGTYRSTDTQYF.

V is TRBV6-5 and J is TRBJ2-3, with 7 bases that match TRBD1. This CDR3 contains 16 residues. The V segment lost 6 bases and the J segment 3 bases; nucleotides outside the gene matches: 12. From germline, CDR1 is MNHEY and CDR2 SVGAGI. DNA of the CDR3: TGTGCCAGCAGATACAGGGAACAGGGGTTTACAGATACGCAGTATTTT. Protein product: CASRYREQGFTDTQYF.

This clonotype appeared a few times. The chain combines TRBV6-1 with TRBJ1-5; D is possibly TRBD1 (5 bases). Trimming shortened V by 3 bases and J by 6 bases, and 12 bases separated the two germline ends. CDR3 length: 14 residues. Germline CDR1 reads MNHNS; CDR2 reads SASEGT. The CDR3, as DNA: TGTGCCAGCAGTGAGGTGGGGCAAGGTCAGCCCCAGCATTTT. Its protein product is CASSEVGQGQPQHF.

There are many counts of this clonotype. CDR3 region: CASSLRLAGATGELFF. As DNA, the CDR3 is TGTGCCAGCAGCTTGAGACTAGCGGGGGCGACCGGGGAGCTGTTTTTT. The chain employs TRBV5-5 and TRBJ2-2; 12 nucleotides agree with TRBD2. The germline gives CDR1 SGHKS, CDR2 YYEKEE (reference sequence). The CDR3 has 16 residues. V was clipped by 1 base and J by 5 bases; unmatched bases: 3. Based on the CDR3 plus reference TRBV5-5 and TRBJ2-2, the full variable domain is DAGVTQSPTHLIKTRGQQVTLRCSPISGHKSVSWYQQVLGQGPQFIFQYYEKEERGRGNFPDRFSARQFPNYSSELNVNALLLGDSALYLCASSLRLAGATGELFFGEGSRLTVL.

This clonotype was picked up many times. The rearrangement joins TRBV20-1 to TRBJ2-7; possibly TRBD1 for D (5 bases). CDR3 size: 13 residues. Trimming removed 4 bases at V and 0 bases at J, with 10 bases between. Germline lookup yields CDR1 DFQATT and CDR2 SNEGSKA (reference sequence). The CDR3 region is CSAKRQLSYEQYF. In nucleotides, the CDR3 is TGCAGTGCTAAAAGACAGCTCTCCTACGAGCAGTACTTC.

The CDR3 DNA reads as TGTGCCAGCAGCTTTGCCGGAGCCTACGAGCAGTACTTC. This sequence encodes CASSFAGAYEQYF. The chain carries TRBV7-9 and TRBJ2-7; the D is unclear. Germline V gene lookup returns CDR1 SEHNR and CDR2 FQNEAQ (reference sequence). V shed 3 bases and J shed 2 bases, with 8 bases lying between them. The CDR3 contains 13 residues.

This clonotype was counted a few times. The genes are TRBV9 and TRBJ2-1, with TRBD2 matching 12 bases. This CDR3 comprises 17 residues. Germline values: CDR1 SGDLS, CDR2 YYNGEE. V shed 3 bases and J 2 bases; nucleotides not matched to a gene: 6. The chain's CDR3 is CASSEGWTSGAYNEQFF. The CDR3 bases are TGTGCCAGCAGCGAGGGATGGACTAGCGGGGCCTACAATGAGCAGTTCTTC.

Comment on this clonotype: A much larger clone sits a single nucleotide away, making a read error possible. The V call is TRBV7-2, the J call TRBJ1-5, with 9 bases lining up with TRBD1. V dropped 1 base and J dropped 9; count of bases not matched to a gene: 7. The CDR3 loop spans 15 amino acids. Germline V CDR1 and CDR2: SGHTA, FQGNSA. The CDR3 loop reads CASSLEGTGSRPQHF. The DNA for the CDR3 is TGTGCCAGCAGCTTAGAAGGGACAGGGAGTCGGCCCCAGCATTTT.

This clonotype was found a few times. V gene TRBV9 combines with J gene TRBJ2-3; unclear D gene. The CDR3 is made up of 15 amino acids. Germline CDR1 SGDLS, CDR2 YYNGEE. With 0 bases removed from V and 10 bases from J, the gap between germline ends came to 18 bases. The CDR3 DNA reads TGTGCCAGCAGCGTAGCTCCCCTGGCGTATGAGGCGCAGTATTTT. Translating gives CASSVAPLAYEAQYF.

There are many counts of this clonotype. V usage is TRBV7-2 and J usage is TRBJ1-5; a weak D match, TRBD1 (6 bases). V was clipped by 5 bases and J by 2 bases, with 22 bases between them. Germline V CDR1 and CDR2: SGHTA, FQGNSA. This CDR3 is 18 amino acids long. Written as DNA, the CDR3 is TGTGCCAGCAGCCTCCAGGGGACCCTCAGATCGGGCAATCAGCCCCAGCATTTT. Protein: CASSLQGTLRSGNQPQHF.

A few counts support this clonotype. The J gene is TRBJ1-2, the V gene TRBV6-5; D is perhaps TRBD1 (6 bases). The V and J ends lost 6 bases and 6 bases respectively, with 14 bases between them. From germline, CDR1 is MNHEY and CDR2 SVGAGI. The CDR3 runs 13 residues. The CDR3, as DNA: TGTGCCAGCAGAGAATCGGGGGGGCATGGCTACACCTTC. Its translation: CASRESGGHGYTF.

This clonotype was counted a few times. Compared with germline, one end of the junction differs, possibly owing to a read error. CDR3 residues: CASSLGGTSYEQYF. The CDR3 DNA sequence: TGTGCCAGCAGCTTAGGGGGCACGTCCTATGAGCAGTACTTC. V is TRBV7-6 and J is TRBJ2-7; TRBD1 might be the D (5 bases). The germline V gene has CDR1 SGHVS and CDR2 FNYEAQ. CDR3 length equals 14 residues.

This sequence joins TRBV2 and TRBJ1-2, with D unresolved. Trimming stripped 8 bases from V and 8 bases from J, with 15 bases between. Germline V gives CDR1 SNHLY, CDR2 FYNNEI. This CDR3 spans 12 amino acids. As DNA, the CDR3 is TGTGCCAGCGGATGGACTTTGGGGGGCTACACCTTC. This translates into CASGWTLGGYTF.

This clonotype was observed a few times. DNA for the CDR3: TGTGCCAGCAGTACAAGGGGGAATGAAAAACTGTTTTTT. This encodes CASSTRGNEKLFF. The J gene is TRBJ1-4, the V gene TRBV12-3 or TRBV12-4, with D perhaps matching TRBD1 (6 bases). CDR3 length: 13 residues. Trimming stripped 5 bases from V and 5 bases from J, with 9 bases between.